The 31 T cell receptor beta chains below come from one sample, sequenced in a study of OX40 agonist ivuxolimab in advanced cancers. Only in-frame clones appear in the TCRdb table, and some are missing; sequencing was by immunoSEQ multiplex PCR. The profile covers 100,000 or so clones, with over 75% appearing a single time and 0.15% to 0.2% taken by the ten largest. The specimen was CD4+ or CD8+ T cells sorted from blood, collected in a trial of the OX40 agonist ivuxolimab. Every receptor here comes from an adult with an advanced solid tumor such as melanoma, head and neck, liver or kidney cancer.

CDR3 nucleotide sequence: TGCGCCAGCAGCTGGCACCGGGACCCCAACACCGGGGAGCTGTTTTTT. This translates into CASSWHRDPNTGELFF. The chain joins TRBV5-1 to TRBJ2-2; either TRBD1 or TRBD2 may supply D (5 bases each). Trimming cost V 3 bases and J 2 bases, with 14 bases left between them. CDR3 length equals 16 residues. Germline V CDR1 and CDR2: SGHRS, YFSETQ.

This clone was recorded only once. The V call is TRBV7-6, the J call TRBJ2-7; D call uncertain. V shed 3 bases and J shed 6 bases, with 18 bases lying between them. Germline CDR1 and CDR2: SGHVS and FNYEAQ. This CDR3 is built from 15 residues. CDR3 DNA: TGTGCCAGCAGCTTGGAGATAGCTGGGCTCTCCGAGCAGTACTTC. This translates into CASSLEIAGLSEQYF.

This chain uses TRBV27 with TRBJ2-3; 13 bases map to TRBD2. V lost 4 bases, J lost 0 bases, and 10 bases stayed unmatched. From germline, CDR1 is MNHEY and CDR2 SMNVEV (reference sequence). There are 19 residues in the CDR3. CDR3 sequence: CASSYRMTSGRPSTDTQYF. Here the CDR3 DNA reads TGTGCCAGCAGTTATCGGATGACTAGCGGGAGGCCTAGCACAGATACGCAGTATTTT.

The gene calls are TRBV7-9 and TRBJ2-5, with TRBD2 matching 14 bases. Losses at the gene ends were 3 bases for V and 5 bases for J; bases not matched to a gene: 2. The CDR3 sequence is 15 residues long. Germline CDR1 and CDR2: SEHNR and FQNEAQ (reference sequence). This CDR3 reads CASSLGLAGVETQYF. The CDR3 nucleotides are TGTGCCAGCAGCTTGGGACTAGCGGGAGTCGAGACCCAGTACTTC.

V usage is TRBV7-9 and J usage is TRBJ2-1; a weak D match, TRBD1 (5 bases). The V and J ends lost 5 bases and 15 bases respectively, with 23 bases between them. Looked up from germline, CDR1 is SEHNR and CDR2 is FQNEAQ (reference sequence). The length of the CDR3 is 14 residues. Here the CDR3 DNA reads TGTGCCAGCAGCCAGATAAAGCAGGGCCCAACAGGGTTCTTC. This sequence encodes CASSQIKQGPTGFF.

The J gene is TRBJ2-3, the V gene TRBV6-5; perhaps TRBD1 as D (6 bases). CDR3 length equals 14 residues. V was cut by 6 bases and J by 5 bases, with 15 bases left in between. Germline V gene data show CDR1 as MNHEY and CDR2 as SVGAGI. The CDR3 DNA sequence: TGTGCCAGCAGAACAGGGTTTCGAGGAGATACGCAGTATTTT. Translated, it gives CASRTGFRGDTQYF.

The count of this clone is one. The rearrangement links TRBV9 to TRBJ2-1, with TRBD2 matching 12 bases. The V gene's germline CDR1 is SGDLS and CDR2 YYNGEE. This CDR3 contains 18 residues. J gave up 1 base and V 0 bases, and 5 bases lay outside the gene matches. The CDR3 here is CASSVGPTSGSSYNEQFF. For the CDR3, the DNA is TGTGCCAGCAGCGTAGGCCCGACTAGCGGGAGTTCCTACAATGAGCAGTTCTTC.

This sequence joins TRBV7-9 and TRBJ1-6; no clear D gene. Trimming shortened V by 6 bases and J by 9 bases, and 12 bases separated the two germline ends. The CDR3 runs 13 residues. Germline V gives CDR1 SEHNR, CDR2 FQNEAQ (reference sequence). CDR3 protein: CASSTGIGSPLHF. The DNA of the CDR3 is TGTGCCAGCAGTACCGGGATTGGTTCACCCCTCCACTTT.

J is TRBJ1-1 and V is TRBV5-5, with D tentatively TRBD1 (5 bases). There are 14 residues in the CDR3. Per the germline V gene, CDR1 is SGHKS and CDR2 is YYEKEE (reference sequence). With 4 bases removed from V and 5 bases from J, the gap between germline ends came to 15 bases. CDR3 DNA: TGTGCCAGCAGCCCAAGGGACGAACCGACTGAAGCTTTCTTT. It encodes CASSPRDEPTEAFF.

This sequence joins TRBV7-6 and TRBJ1-2; 9 bases align to TRBD1. The germline V gene has CDR1 SGHVS and CDR2 FNYEAQ. This CDR3 comprises 16 residues. Germline trimming cut 2 bases from V and 7 bases from J; bases unmatched to any gene: 11. CDR3 coding DNA: TGTGCCAGCAGCTTACGGGGCCGCGGGACAGGGATTGGCTACACCTTC. As protein: CASSLRGRGTGIGYTF.

The chain combines TRBV5-1 with TRBJ2-3; TRBD2 matches at 7 bases. J gave up 0 bases and V 7 bases, and 8 bases lay outside the gene matches. The CDR3 runs to 15 residues. Germline V lookup: CDR1 SGHRS, CDR2 YFSETQ. In DNA form, the CDR3 reads TGCGCCAGCGACATCAGCGGGGTTAGCACAGATACGCAGTATTTT. This sequence encodes CASDISGVSTDTQYF.

V usage is TRBV5-1 and J usage is TRBJ2-3; the D is unclear. CDR1 and CDR2 from the germline V gene are SGHRS and YFSETQ. CDR3 length equals 14 residues. V lost 1 base and J 1 base, leaving 7 bases between the germline ends. Here the CDR3 DNA reads TGCGCCAGCAGCTTGAACTGGGGCACAGATACGCAGTATTTT. Translating gives CASSLNWGTDTQYF. Full variable domain (missing parts from reference TRBV5-1 and TRBJ2-3): KAGVTQTPRYLIKTRGQQVTLSCSPISGHRSVSWYQQTPGQGLQFLFEYFSETQRNKGNFPGRFSGRQFSNSRSEMNVSTLELGDSALYLCASSLNWGTDTQYFGPGTRLTVL.

The gene calls are TRBV2 and TRBJ2-3; D not certain. Germline V CDR1 and CDR2: SNHLY, FYNNEI. The CDR3 extends over 15 amino acids. V shed 5 bases and J shed 5 bases, with 17 bases lying between them. This CDR3 reads CASSPDRPQIDTQYF. The CDR3 nucleotides are TGTGCCAGCAGTCCGGACCGTCCACAAATAGATACGCAGTATTTT. The full variable domain, its missing parts supplied by reference TRBV2 and TRBJ2-3, is EPEVTQTPSHQVTQMGQEVILRCVPISNHLYFYWYRQILGQKVEFLVSFYNNEISEKSEIFDDQFSVERPDGSNFTLKIRSTKLEDSAMYFCASSPDRPQIDTQYFGPGTRLTVL.

The chain links TRBV5-4 to TRBJ1-6, with a weak D call TRBD1 (5 bases). This CDR3 region has 15 residues. Trimming left V 4 bases short and J 7 bases short, with 15 bases between. The germline gives CDR1 SGHNT, CDR2 YYREEE (reference sequence). The CDR3 sequence: CASSPTGEVNSPLHF. DNA of the CDR3: TGTGCCAGCAGCCCGACGGGGGAGGTCAATTCACCCCTCCACTTT.

CDR3 residues: CASRRGTVSNQPQHF. DNA for the CDR3: TGTGCCAGCAGGAGGGGGACAGTCAGCAATCAGCCCCAGCATTTT. The V and J genes are TRBV6-1 and TRBJ1-5; 7 bases are a match to TRBD1. CDR3 length equals 15 residues. Trimming at V came to 6 bases and at J to 1 base, leaving 6 bases not matched to a gene. In germline, CDR1 is MNHNS, CDR2 SASEGT.

This sequence joins TRBV19 and TRBJ2-2; tentatively, D is TRBD1 (5 bases). The V end was cut by 4 bases, the J end by 6 bases, with 12 bases between. Germline V gene data show CDR1 as LNHDA and CDR2 as SQIVND (reference sequence). The CDR3 is 14 residues long. This CDR3 reads CASSTQTDSGELFF. The CDR3 DNA reads TGTGCCAGTAGTACTCAGACAGATTCCGGGGAGCTGTTTTTT.

This clone was counted a single time. This sequence joins TRBV5-1 and TRBJ2-7, with 9 bases aligning to TRBD2. The V and J ends lost 4 bases and 0 bases, in that order; junction bases with no gene match: 5. Germline V gene sequence: CDR1 SGHRS, CDR2 YFSETQ. The CDR3 runs 15 residues. The CDR3 is CASSTPSGTSYEQYF. The CDR3 nucleotides read TGCGCCAGCAGCACTCCTAGCGGGACCTCCTACGAGCAGTACTTC.

V gene TRBV5-1 combines with J gene TRBJ2-5; D gene ambiguous. This CDR3 has 13 amino acids. The germline V gene encodes CDR1 SGHRS and CDR2 YFSETQ. The V and J ends lost 6 bases and 2 bases respectively, with 11 bases between them. DNA of the CDR3: TGCGCCAGCACCAAGGGCGATCAAGAGACCCAGTACTTC. It encodes CASTKGDQETQYF.

The rearrangement joins TRBV18 to TRBJ1-1; D call uncertain. The V and J ends lost 2 bases and 1 base respectively, with 5 bases between them. The germline gives CDR1 KGHSH, CDR2 LQKENI. The CDR3 covers 13 residues. The CDR3 sequence: CASSPLRNTEAFF. For the CDR3, the DNA is TGTGCCAGCTCACCATTACGGAACACTGAAGCTTTCTTT.

Written as DNA, the CDR3 is TGCGCCAGCAGCTATAACCCGGGGACAGGGAGAAGCGAGCAGTACTTC. Protein: CASSYNPGTGRSEQYF. The gene calls are TRBV5-1 and TRBJ2-7, with TRBD1 identical over 9 bases. There are 16 residues in the CDR3. Germline loops: CDR1 SGHRS, CDR2 YFSETQ. With 3 bases clipped from V and 6 bases from J, the junction kept 13 bases outside the gene matches. The variable domain in full, completed from reference TRBV5-1 and TRBJ2-7, reads KAGVTQTPRYLIKTRGQQVTLSCSPISGHRSVSWYQQTPGQGLQFLFEYFSETQRNKGNFPGRFSGRQFSNSRSEMNVSTLELGDSALYLCASSYNPGTGRSEQYFGPGTRLTVT.

This clone turned up a few times. The gene calls are TRBV2 and TRBJ1-2; D unclear. This CDR3 region has 11 residues. Deletions cut 3 bases from V and 13 bases from J, with 12 bases between. Germline CDR1 SNHLY, CDR2 FYNNEI. The CDR3 nucleotides are TGTGCCAGCAGTGACGAACCTTGGGGCACCTTC. As protein: CASSDEPWGTF.

There are a few counts of this clone. The V gene is TRBV7-3, the J gene TRBJ1-3; no firm D call. Per the germline V gene, CDR1 is SGHTA and CDR2 is FQGTGA. CDR3 length: 13 amino acids. V was pared by 8 bases and J by 0 bases, with 8 bases between. CDR3 amino acids: CASGSHSGNTIYF. CDR3 nucleotide sequence: TGTGCCAGCGGGTCGCACTCTGGAAACACCATATATTTT.

This clone came up once. The rearrangement links TRBV5-4 to TRBJ2-5; 10 bases are shared with TRBD2. The junction had 7 bases not matched to a gene; V was cut back by 0 bases and J by 5 bases. The CDR3 is 16 residues long. Germline assignment: CDR1 SGHNT and CDR2 YYREEE (reference sequence). Here the CDR3 DNA reads TGTGCCAGCAGCTTGGCCGGTACTAGCGGGGCCGAGACCCAGTACTTC. Its translation: CASSLAGTSGAETQYF.

The chain recombines TRBV30 with TRBJ2-6; D might be TRBD2 (7 bases). The germline gives CDR1 GTSNPN, CDR2 SVGIG (reference sequence). This CDR3 region has 16 residues. Trimming left V 0 bases short and J 2 bases short, with 11 bases between. CDR3 region: CAWSVGGGPGANVLTF. CDR3 sequence (DNA): TGTGCCTGGAGTGTAGGGGGGGGCCCTGGGGCCAACGTCCTGACTTTC.

V usage is TRBV28 and J usage is TRBJ1-2, with D unclear. V dropped 6 bases and J dropped 4 bases, with 6 bases sitting between them. The CDR3 totals 11 residues. Germline values: CDR1 MDHEN, CDR2 SYDVKM. Written as DNA, the CDR3 is TGTGCCAGCAGAACGAGCTATGGCTACACCTTC. It yields the protein CASRTSYGYTF.

The chain employs TRBV19 and TRBJ1-1; a weak D match, TRBD1 (5 bases). The CDR3 is 13 residues long. Germline V gene data show CDR1 as LNHDA and CDR2 as SQIVND (reference sequence). Trimming left V 3 bases short and J 4 bases short, with 9 bases between. CDR3 in amino acids: CASSIPQVTEAFF. In nucleotides, the CDR3 is TGTGCCAGTAGTATTCCACAGGTCACTGAAGCTTTCTTT.

V gene TRBV15 combines with J gene TRBJ2-1, with D uncertain. Trimming removed 7 bases at V and 2 bases at J, with 12 bases between. CDR3 size: 14 residues. Germline V gene lookup returns CDR1 LNHNV and CDR2 YYDKDF (reference sequence). CDR3 amino acids: CATTSVPPYNEQFF. For the CDR3, the DNA is TGTGCCACCACCTCGGTACCACCCTACAATGAGCAGTTCTTC.

The chain uses TRBV9 and TRBJ2-7; 14 nucleotides align to TRBD2. There are 18 residues in the CDR3. The J segment lost 4 bases and the V segment lost 0 bases, leaving 9 bases of the junction unmatched. From germline, CDR1 is SGDLS and CDR2 YYNGEE. CDR3 loop: CASSVAGTSGGPGYEQYF. The CDR3 region has the DNA TGTGCCAGCAGCGTAGCCGGGACTAGCGGGGGCCCCGGGTACGAGCAGTACTTC.

The rearrangement joins TRBV5-1 to TRBJ2-5, with D perhaps TRBD1 (6 bases). V dropped 4 bases and J dropped 5 bases, with 15 bases sitting between them. Looked up from germline, CDR1 is SGHRS and CDR2 is YFSETQ. This CDR3 comprises 14 residues. Here the CDR3 DNA reads TGCGCCAGCAGCCTGGTGGGGGCAGGGGAGACCCAGTACTTC. Translated: CASSLVGAGETQYF.

This clone appeared a single time. The chain links TRBV4-1 to TRBJ2-7; a weak D match, TRBD2 (6 bases). This CDR3 region has 15 residues. The germline V gene has CDR1 MGHRA and CDR2 YSYEKL. Trimming stripped 4 bases from V and 6 bases from J, with 19 bases between. Written as DNA, the CDR3 is TGCGCCAGCAGCCCGCGCGGGGCAGGTGAAAGCGAGCAGTACTTC. Encoded protein: CASSPRGAGESEQYF.

In DNA, the CDR3 is TGTGCTAGTGGTTTGAGCGGGAAGGGGACCCAGTACTTC. Protein: CASGLSGKGTQYF. This chain links TRBV12-5 with TRBJ2-5; 7 bases map to TRBD2. CDR3 length: 13 amino acids. CDR1 and CDR2 (germline): LGHNT, FRNRAP. Trimming removed 2 bases from V and 7 bases from J; junction bases left unmatched: 4. The whole variable domain, remainder taken from reference TRBV12-5 and TRBJ2-5, is DARVTQTPRHKVTEMGQEVTMRCQPILGHNTVFWYRQTMMQGLELLAYFRNRAPLDDSGMPKDRFSAEMPDATLATLKIQPSEPRDSAVYFCASGLSGKGTQYFGPGTRLLVL.